This section outlines one T cell receptor beta chain sequence together with its context. Its antigen remains unidentified. These data belong to a study of CD8 T cells in ankylosing spondylitis. Study-level findings and limits: Enrichment of disease-linked clones was reportedly significant in matched ankylosing spondylitis synovial fluid. Earlier work had already found some motif variants in reactive arthritis synovial fluid and blood. Among TCR beta sequences, a motif of under 10 highly homologous variants appeared characteristic of ankylosing spondylitis blood.

This CDR3 contains 16 residues. CDR1 is LGHNA and CDR2 is YNFKEQ in the germline V gene. The junction had 16 bases not matched to a gene; V was cut back by 8 bases and J by 6 bases. It was by quantitative 5'-RACE with molecular barcodes that TCR beta libraries were made. TCRdb recomputed calls from the 5' RACE reads with MiXCR, one row per CDR3 protein. The sample has 670,000 or so distinct CDR3 sequences, around a fifth seen once; the top ten hold about 19%. V usage is TRBV4-2 and J usage is TRBJ2-7, with TRBD2 matching over 10 bases. The receptor's source is a male donor with ankylosing spondylitis. Sequencing was performed on blood, either unsorted or a sorted T cell fraction (not recorded which). The CDR3 nucleotides read TGTGCCAGCTCACCGCCAGGACTAGCGGCATCGGCCGAGCAGTACTTC. Its protein is CASSPPGLAASAEQYF.